Listed below are T cell receptor beta chains from one sample, sequenced in a study of shared clonotypes between healthy human individuals. TCRdb's copy holds only in-frame clones and misses some; the assay was immunoSEQ multiplex PCR. The data show some 680,000 clones, with around 73% seen just once and 1.5% to 2% held by the top ten. Specimen: memory CD4+ T cells sorted from blood. These receptors originate from a woman in her 30s in good health. Both conserved end residues are part of each CDR3. The D gene is left open where the match is weak. A row's size may be missing; if present it is once, few, many or a size class.

D gene | J gene | V gene | clone size | CDR3 protein | CDR3 DNA
. | TRBJ2-7 | TRBV18 | . | CASSPWITDGAYEQYF | TGTGCCAGCTCACCCTGGATAACGGACGGAGCCTACGAGCAGTACTTC
. | TRBJ2-6 | TRBV5-4 | . | CASSRGGTSSGANVLTF | TGTGCCAGCAGCCGGGGTGGCACCAGCTCTGGGGCCAACGTCCTGACTTTC
. | TRBJ1-5 | TRBV28 | once | CASSLSPPNSQHF | TGTGCCAGCAGTTTATCCCCCCCTAACTCCCAGCATTTT
TRBD1 | TRBJ1-1 | TRBV5-4 | once | CASGGQTNTEAFF | TGTGCCAGCGGGGGACAGACGAACACTGAAGCTTTCTTT
TRBD1 | TRBJ1-1 | TRBV4-1 | . | CASSQGKQGATEAFF | TGCGCCAGCAGCCAGGGCAAACAGGGGGCTACGGAAGCTTTCTTT
. | TRBJ2-2 | TRBV5-1 | . | CATRSNTGELFF | TGCGCCACCCGGTCGAACACCGGGGAGCTGTTTTTT
. | TRBJ1-1 | TRBV28 | once | CASSSMGTEAFF | TGTGCCAGCAGTTCCATGGGCACTGAAGCTTTCTTT
. | TRBJ1-4 | TRBV6-5 | once | CASSSRAPEEKLFF | TGTGCCAGCAGTTCCCGGGCCCCGGAGGAAAAACTGTTTTTT
. | TRBJ1-3 | TRBV4-1 | . | CASSQERGAGNTIYF | TGCGCCAGCAGCCAAGAAAGAGGAGCTGGAAACACCATATATTTT
. | TRBJ1-1 | TRBV14 | . | CASSRSGGSTEAFF | TGTGCCAGCAGCCGGTCGGGGGGGAGCACTGAAGCTTTCTTT
. | TRBJ2-1 | TRBV19 | . | CASSLAESSYNEQFF | TGTGCCAGTAGTTTGGCGGAGAGCTCCTACAATGAGCAGTTCTTC
TRBD1 | TRBJ1-5 | TRBV7-2 | . | CASSPQGWEPQHF | TGTGCCAGCAGCCCACAGGGGTGGGAGCCCCAGCATTTT
. | TRBJ2-2 | TRBV6-1 | . | CASGTGTWTGELFF | TGTGCCAGCGGTACCGGGACATGGACCGGGGAGCTGTTTTTT
. | TRBJ2-5 | TRBV11-2 | . | CASSLLVSGGQETQYF | TGTGCCAGCAGCCTTCTGGTCAGCGGCGGACAAGAGACCCAGTACTTC
TRBD1 | TRBJ1-1 | TRBV5-4 | . | CASSRLTGLDTEAFF | TGTGCCAGCAGCAGATTGACAGGGTTGGACACTGAAGCTTTCTTT
. | TRBJ2-5 | TRBV18 | . | CASSPPAVQETQYF | TGTGCCAGCTCACCACCGGCAGTCCAAGAGACCCAGTACTTC
. | TRBJ2-7 | TRBV5-1 | few | CASRQGPGELEQYF | TGCGCCAGCAGGCAGGGCCCCGGGGAGCTCGAGCAGTACTTC
. | TRBJ1-1 | TRBV28 | . | CASRAGSTEAFF | TGTGCCAGCAGAGCGGGTAGTACTGAAGCTTTCTTT
. | TRBJ1-2 | TRBV14 | . | CASSQIEAREYGYTF | TGTGCCAGCAGCCAAATTGAAGCCAGGGAATATGGCTACACCTTC
TRBD2 | TRBJ2-5 | TRBV18 | . | CASSQGTSGTQETQYF | TGTGCCAGCTCACAAGGGACTAGCGGGACCCAAGAGACCCAGTACTTC
. | TRBJ1-5 | TRBV2 | once | CASSLWEPQPQHF | TGTGCCAGCAGTTTGTGGGAACCTCAGCCCCAGCATTTT
. | TRBJ1-5 | TRBV19 | . | CASSIPGTDQPQHF | TGTGCCAGTAGTATTCCTGGCACAGATCAGCCCCAGCATTTT
. | TRBJ2-7 | TRBV28 | . | CASSLGLLAGPYEQYF | TGTGCCAGCAGTTTAGGCCTCCTGGCGGGTCCCTACGAGCAGTACTTC
TRBD2 | TRBJ2-7 | TRBV19 | . | CASSIDGRSSYEQYF | TGTGCCAGTAGTATTGACGGGAGGAGCTCCTACGAGCAGTACTTC
. | TRBJ1-1 | TRBV5-1 | once | CASSFNQGARAFF | TGCGCCAGCAGCTTTAATCAGGGAGCTCGTGCTTTCTTT
. | TRBJ1-6 | TRBV5-1 | . | CASSERGAYNSPLHF | TGCGCCAGCAGCGAAAGGGGGGCCTATAATTCACCCCTCCACTTT
TRBD2 | TRBJ2-7 | TRBV4-2 | . | CASSPAKLAGELEQYF | TGTGCCAGCAGCCCGGCCAAACTAGCGGGAGAATTAGAGCAGTACTTC
. | TRBJ1-1 | TRBV7-8 | . | CASSQLREGNTEAFF | TGTGCCAGCAGCCAATTACGGGAGGGCAACACTGAAGCTTTCTTT
. | TRBJ1-3 | TRBV9 | . | CASSRGGSGNTIYF | TGTGCCAGCAGCAGGGGAGGCTCTGGAAACACCATATATTTT
. | TRBJ1-3 | TRBV30 | . | CAWSDPRQSSGNTIYF | TGTGCCTGGAGTGATCCGAGACAGAGCTCTGGAAACACCATATATTTT
. | TRBJ1-6 | TRBV4-1 | . | CASSQLPRDSPLHF | TGCGCCAGCAGCCAACTCCCGAGGGATTCACCCCTCCACTTT
. | TRBJ1-4 | TRBV9 | few | CASSVATGTGATNEKLFF | TGTGCCAGCAGCGTAGCTACTGGGACGGGGGCAACTAATGAAAAACTGTTTTTT
. | TRBJ1-1 | TRBV20-1 | few | CSVPVVEAFF | TGCAGTGTTCCTGTGGTTGAAGCTTTCTTT
. | TRBJ2-1 | TRBV6-5 | . | CASSRGYASNEQFF | TGTGCCAGCAGTAGGGGCTACGCCTCGAATGAGCAGTTCTTC
TRBD1 | TRBJ2-7 | TRBV7-2 | . | CASSPQGTGDEQYF | TGTGCCAGCAGCCCGCAGGGGACAGGGGACGAGCAGTACTTC
. | TRBJ1-5 | TRBV15 | . | CATSRLGQLVGQPQHF | TGTGCCACCAGCAGGTTGGGCCAATTGGTAGGTCAGCCCCAGCATTTT
TRBD2 | TRBJ2-7 | TRBV5-1 | . | CASSLAAGETYEQYF | TGCGCCAGCAGCTTGGCAGCGGGAGAAACCTACGAGCAGTACTTC